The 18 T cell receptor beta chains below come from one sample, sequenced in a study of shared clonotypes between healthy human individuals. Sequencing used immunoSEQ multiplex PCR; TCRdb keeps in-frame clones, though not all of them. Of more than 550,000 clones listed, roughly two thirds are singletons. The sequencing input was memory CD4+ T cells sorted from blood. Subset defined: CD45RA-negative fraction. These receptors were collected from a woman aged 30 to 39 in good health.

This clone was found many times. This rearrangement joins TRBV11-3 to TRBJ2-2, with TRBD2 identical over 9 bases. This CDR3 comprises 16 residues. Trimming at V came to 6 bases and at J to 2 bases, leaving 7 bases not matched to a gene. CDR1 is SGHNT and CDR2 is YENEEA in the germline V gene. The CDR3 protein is CASSFSGSANTGELFF. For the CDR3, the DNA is TGTGCCAGCAGTTTTAGCGGGAGCGCAAACACCGGGGAGCTGTTTTTT.

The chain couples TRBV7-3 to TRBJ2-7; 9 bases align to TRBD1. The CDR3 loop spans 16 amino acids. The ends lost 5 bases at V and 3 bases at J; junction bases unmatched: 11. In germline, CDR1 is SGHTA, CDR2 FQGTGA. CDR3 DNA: TGTGCCAGCAGCCTCTGGCCGGGACAGGGCAACTACGAGCAGTACTTC. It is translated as CASSLWPGQGNYEQYF.

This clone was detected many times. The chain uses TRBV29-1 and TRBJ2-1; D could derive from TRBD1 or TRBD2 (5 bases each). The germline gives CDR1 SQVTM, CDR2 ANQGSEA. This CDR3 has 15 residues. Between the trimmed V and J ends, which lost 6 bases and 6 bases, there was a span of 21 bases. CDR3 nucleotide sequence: TGCAGCGTCGCCGCAGGGCCCAGCGGTGCCAATGAGCAGTTCTTC. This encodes CSVAAGPSGANEQFF.

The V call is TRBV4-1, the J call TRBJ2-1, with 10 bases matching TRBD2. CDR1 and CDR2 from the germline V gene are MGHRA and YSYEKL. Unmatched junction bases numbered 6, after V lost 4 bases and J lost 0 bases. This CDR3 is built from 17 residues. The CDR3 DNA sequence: TGCGCCAGCAGCCCGGGACTAGCGAGGTTCTCCTACAATGAGCAGTTCTTC. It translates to CASSPGLARFSYNEQFF.

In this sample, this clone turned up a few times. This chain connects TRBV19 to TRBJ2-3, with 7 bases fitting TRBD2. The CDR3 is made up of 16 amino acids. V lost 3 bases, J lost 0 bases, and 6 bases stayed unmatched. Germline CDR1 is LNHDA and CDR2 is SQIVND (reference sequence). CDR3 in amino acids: CASSMWKAGSTDTQYF. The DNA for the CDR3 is TGTGCCAGTAGTATGTGGAAAGCGGGGAGCACAGATACGCAGTATTTT.

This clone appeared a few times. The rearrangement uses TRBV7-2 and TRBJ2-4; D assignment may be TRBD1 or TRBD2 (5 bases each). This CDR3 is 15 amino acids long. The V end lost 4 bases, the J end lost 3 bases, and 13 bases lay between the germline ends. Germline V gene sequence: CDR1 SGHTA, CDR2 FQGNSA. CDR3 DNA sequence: TGTGCCAGCAGCTCCGAACCTGGGGGCAAAAACATTCAGTACTTC. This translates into CASSSEPGGKNIQYF.

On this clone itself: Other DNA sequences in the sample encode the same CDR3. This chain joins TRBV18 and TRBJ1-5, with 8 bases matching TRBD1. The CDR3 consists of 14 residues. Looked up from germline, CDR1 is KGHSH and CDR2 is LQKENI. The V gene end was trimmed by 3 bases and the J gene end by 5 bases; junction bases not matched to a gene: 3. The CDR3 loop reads CASSPGQGDQPQHF. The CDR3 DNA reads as TGTGCCAGCTCACCCGGACAGGGCGATCAGCCCCAGCATTTT.

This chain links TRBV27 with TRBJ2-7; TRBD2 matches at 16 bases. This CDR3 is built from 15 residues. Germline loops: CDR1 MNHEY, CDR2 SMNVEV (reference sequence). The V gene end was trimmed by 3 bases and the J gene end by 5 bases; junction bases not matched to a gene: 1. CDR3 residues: CASSFGTSGRDEQYF. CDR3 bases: TGTGCCAGCAGTTTCGGGACTAGCGGGAGGGACGAGCAGTACTTC.

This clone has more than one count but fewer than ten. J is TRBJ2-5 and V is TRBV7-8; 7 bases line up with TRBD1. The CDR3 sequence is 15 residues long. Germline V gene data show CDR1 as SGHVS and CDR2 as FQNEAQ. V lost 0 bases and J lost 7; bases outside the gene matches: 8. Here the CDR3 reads CASSLAHGTEMTQYF. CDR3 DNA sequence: TGTGCCAGCAGCTTAGCGCATGGGACAGAGATGACCCAGTACTTC.

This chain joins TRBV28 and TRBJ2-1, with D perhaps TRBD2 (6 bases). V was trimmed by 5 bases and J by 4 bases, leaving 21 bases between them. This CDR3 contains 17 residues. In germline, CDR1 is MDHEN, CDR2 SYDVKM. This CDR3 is CASSQSGTPQRYNEQFF. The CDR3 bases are TGTGCCAGCAGTCAGTCCGGGACTCCACAACGATACAATGAGCAGTTCTTC. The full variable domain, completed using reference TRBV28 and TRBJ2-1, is DVKVTQSSRYLVKRTGEKVFLECVQDMDHENMFWYRQDPGLGLRLIYFSYDVKMKEKGDIPEGYSVSREKKERFSLILESASTNQTSMYLCASSQSGTPQRYNEQFFGPGTRLTVL.

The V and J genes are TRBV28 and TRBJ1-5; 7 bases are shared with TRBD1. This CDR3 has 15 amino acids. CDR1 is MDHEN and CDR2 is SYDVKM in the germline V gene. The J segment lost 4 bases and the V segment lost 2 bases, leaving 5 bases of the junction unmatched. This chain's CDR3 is CASSLPGQKNQPQHF. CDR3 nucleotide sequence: TGTGCCAGCAGTTTACCGGGACAGAAAAATCAGCCCCAGCATTTT.

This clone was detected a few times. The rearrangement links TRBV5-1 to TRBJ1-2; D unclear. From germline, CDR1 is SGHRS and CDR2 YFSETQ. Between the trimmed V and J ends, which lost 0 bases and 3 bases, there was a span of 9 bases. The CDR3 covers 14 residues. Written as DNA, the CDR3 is TGCGCCAGCAGCTTGGAGGCACAGTACTATGGCTACACCTTC. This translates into CASSLEAQYYGYTF. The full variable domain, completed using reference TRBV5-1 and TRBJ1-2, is KAGVTQTPRYLIKTRGQQVTLSCSPISGHRSVSWYQQTPGQGLQFLFEYFSETQRNKGNFPGRFSGRQFSNSRSEMNVSTLELGDSALYLCASSLEAQYYGYTFGSGTRLTVV.

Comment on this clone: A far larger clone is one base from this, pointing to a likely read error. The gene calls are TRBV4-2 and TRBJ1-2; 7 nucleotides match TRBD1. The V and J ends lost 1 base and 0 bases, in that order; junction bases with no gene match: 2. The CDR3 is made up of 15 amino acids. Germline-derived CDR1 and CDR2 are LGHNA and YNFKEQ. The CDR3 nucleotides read TGTGCCAGCAGCCAAGGACAGGGAACTAACTATGGCTACACCTTC. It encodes CASSQGQGTNYGYTF.

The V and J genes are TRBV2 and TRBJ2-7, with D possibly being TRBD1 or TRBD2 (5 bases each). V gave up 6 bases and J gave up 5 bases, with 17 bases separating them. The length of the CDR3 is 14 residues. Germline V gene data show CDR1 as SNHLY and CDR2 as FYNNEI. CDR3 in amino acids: CASSVRAGSDEQYF. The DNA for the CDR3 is TGTGCCAGCAGCGTTCGGGCAGGGAGTGACGAGCAGTACTTC.

The CDR3 loop reads CASSPKQDYRDRKAFF. The CDR3 region has the DNA TGTGCCAGCTCACCGAAGCAAGACTACCGGGACAGGAAAGCTTTCTTT. V and J are TRBV18 and TRBJ1-1, with 8 bases that match TRBD1. CDR3 length: 16 residues. Germline V gives CDR1 KGHSH, CDR2 LQKENI. Trimming cost V 3 bases and J 9 bases; bases outside gene matches: 15.

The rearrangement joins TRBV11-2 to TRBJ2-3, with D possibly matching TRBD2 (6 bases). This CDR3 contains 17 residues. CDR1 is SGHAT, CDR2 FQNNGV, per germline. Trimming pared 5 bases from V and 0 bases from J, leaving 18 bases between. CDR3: CASSPPPGTPSTDTQYF. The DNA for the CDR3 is TGTGCCAGCAGCCCCCCACCAGGGACTCCGAGCACAGATACGCAGTATTTT.

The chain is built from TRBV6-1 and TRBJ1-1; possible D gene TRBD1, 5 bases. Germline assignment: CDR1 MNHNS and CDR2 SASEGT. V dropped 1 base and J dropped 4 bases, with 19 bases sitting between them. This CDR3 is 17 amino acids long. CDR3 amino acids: CASSEVGVGVLSTEAFF. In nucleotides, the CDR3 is TGTGCCAGCAGTGAAGTAGGGGTTGGCGTGTTGAGCACTGAAGCTTTCTTT.

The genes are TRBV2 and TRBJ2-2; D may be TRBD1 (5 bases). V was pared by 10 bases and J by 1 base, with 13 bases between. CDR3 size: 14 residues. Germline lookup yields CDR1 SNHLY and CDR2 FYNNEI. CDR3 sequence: CATSPQGNTGELFF. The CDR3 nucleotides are TGTGCCACCTCGCCCCAGGGGAACACCGGGGAGCTGTTTTTT.